This T cell receptor beta chain is drawn from a study of cytomegalovirus exposure and HLA in healthy donors (dated by TCRdb to about 2017). General notes on the study: A later analysis indicated that the 130 or so validation repertoires were generated on the platform also employed for the 720 or so repertoires of the first cohort. The study aimed to test whether cataloging public T cell receptors could reveal signatures of past pathogen exposure. In addition to the first cohort of roughly 700 subjects, a separate validation cohort of approximately 130 different subjects was used. High-throughput TCR immunosequencing, statistical association of individual TCRs with disease status, and machine learning were combined to predict cytomegalovirus infection status.

Worth noting for this clone: The specificity of this receptor is unknown. No base qualities exist here, and no much larger clone lies one base off it.

The full study reports these points: In vitro tests confirmed that three of the cytomegalovirus-associated TCR beta chains recognize cytomegalovirus antigens. While some public TCRs were present in many individuals, most TCR sequences turned up only very rarely across donors. A later analysis had no HLA typing for the validation cohort, so co-occurrence there was scored across all 130 or so repertoires. The classifier was reported to diagnose cytomegalovirus status with high specificity and sensitivity in both the original cohort and the validation cohort. The study gave a list of 150 to 200 TCR beta chains associated with cytomegalovirus. Of the cluster scores, about 94% were above 0 in a later analysis, which found that TCRs clustered in the first cohort also tended to co-occur in the approximately 120 validation repertoires. It was suggested by the authors that the approach could potentially be generalized to other disease states and immunological phenotypes.

The CDR3 numbers 20 residues from cysteine through phenylalanine. Only CDR3 DNA is held: 60 bases, read in frame from base 1. Preparation of the library involved the immunoSEQ multiplex PCR assay. The paper's data handling went like this. To diagnose cytomegalovirus status from the catalog of TCR beta chain sequences, a statistical classification framework was built. TCRdb provides this immuneACCESS table in a form limited to in-frame rearrangements. Some clones are lacking; in checked studies, under half of them reflect an unresolved V gene, and why the rest are absent is not known. The V and J calls and clone size come from that table; D and trimming were worked out from the DNA. The sample records approximately 120,000 clones, 89% of which are singletons. The top ten constitute about 2% of the sample. Donors formed part of the validation cohort, which comprised approximately 130 subjects and was distinct from the first cohort of some 700 subjects.

Recombination joined TRBV21-1 with TRBJ2-7; no DNA check was done on the table's D call, TRBD1. TRBV21-1 is assigned pseudogene status. The sequence derives from a woman between 18 and 29 years old in good health and CMV-seronegative. The sequenced sample was PBMCs. The base sequence is TGTGCCAGCAGCAAACGAACGACAGGGGGTATATCGGTGACCTCCTACGAGCAGTACTTC. Its protein product is CASSKRTTGGISVTSYEQYF.